These T cell receptor beta chains were read from a single sample in a study of T cells in Graves' hyperthyroidism and ophthalmopathy. TCRdb recomputed calls from the multiplex PCR reads with MiXCR, one row per CDR3 protein. This table has roughly 380,000 distinct CDR3 sequences, about 15% appearing once. Sequences were obtained from blood. All receptors come from a woman between 55 and 75 years old with Graves' hyperthyroidism. The CDR3 runs from the conserved cysteine through the conserved F or W. D genes are given only for firm matches. A row's size may be missing; if present it is once, few, many or a size class.

len | d_gene | abundance | j_gene | v_gene | CDR3nt | CDR3aa
15 | . | many | TRBJ2-3 | TRBV6-1 | TGTGCCAGCAGTTGGGGGGCGATTAGCACAGATACGCAGTATTTT | CASSWGAISTDTQYF
14 | . | . | TRBJ1-5 | TRBV4-1 | TGCGCCAGCAGCCAAAGACAGGGCAATCAGCCCCAGCATTTT | CASSQRQGNQPQHF
15 | . | many | TRBJ2-2 | TRBV18 | TGTGCCAGCTCACCATCCAGCCAAAACACCGGGGAGCTGTTTTTT | CASSPSSQNTGELFF
15 | . | . | TRBJ2-3 | TRBV6-2/TRBV6-3 | TGTGCCAGCAGTTCCCCCAAGGGCAACACAGATACGCAGTATTTT | CASSSPKGNTDTQYF
11 | . | few | TRBJ1-2 | TRBV6-1 | TGTGCCAGCAGTGTGACAGGAGGCTACACCTTC | CASSVTGGYTF
15 | . | few | TRBJ1-6 | TRBV4-1 | TGCGCCAGCAGCAACTCCGGGGTCGGGGATTCACCCCTCCACTTT | CASSNSGVGDSPLHF
13 | . | few | TRBJ1-6 | TRBV19 | TGTGCCAGTAACGGACAGACGGATTCACCCCTCCACTTT | CASNGQTDSPLHF
12 | . | many | TRBJ2-5 | TRBV12-3/TRBV12-4 | TGTGCCAGCAGTTTAGTTGGTGGACACCAGTACTTC | CASSLVGGHQYF
17 | TRBD2 | many | TRBJ2-3 | TRBV20-1 | TGCAGTGCTGAAAGCGGGAGGGCCACGAGGGGCACAGATACGCAGTATTTT | CSAESGRATRGTDTQYF
13 | . | . | TRBJ2-7 | TRBV3-1 | TGTGCCAGCAGCCAGTACGGTACTTACGAGCAGTACTTC | CASSQYGTYEQYF
15 | . | . | TRBJ2-3 | TRBV5-4 | TGTGCCAGCAGCTCCCTGGGCGGAATCACAGATACGCAGTATTTT | CASSSLGGITDTQYF
15 | TRBD1 | many | TRBJ1-5 | TRBV2 | TGTGCCAGCAGTGCCGGGACAGACCACAATCAGCCCCAGCATTTT | CASSAGTDHNQPQHF
15 | . | . | TRBJ2-6 | TRBV5-1 | TGCGCCAGCAGCCCGGTCCACTCTGGGGCCAACGTCCTGACTTTC | CASSPVHSGANVLTF
17 | TRBD1 | . | TRBJ1-3 | TRBV30 | TGTGCCTGGAGTAGGGACAGGTTGAGAAACTCTGGAAACACCATATATTTT | CAWSRDRLRNSGNTIYF
14 | TRBD2 | . | TRBJ2-1 | TRBV4-1 | TGCGCCAGCAGCCATCCGACTAGCGGGACTCAGCAGTTCTTC | CASSHPTSGTQQFF
13 | . | many | TRBJ2-3 | TRBV12-3/TRBV12-4 | TGTGCCAGCAGTTTAAGGGGTGGGGATACGCAGTATTTT | CASSLRGGDTQYF
12 | . | many | TRBJ1-2 | TRBV12-3/TRBV12-4 | TGTGCCAGCAGTTTAGTCCCTTATGGCTACACCTTC | CASSLVPYGYTF
15 | TRBD2 | many | TRBJ2-1 | TRBV7-3 | TGTGCCAGCAGCAAGACTAGCGGGGAATACAATGAGCAGTTCTTC | CASSKTSGEYNEQFF
15 | . | many | TRBJ2-1 | TRBV7-2 | TGTGCCAGCAGACAGCGGAGCAGCTCCTACAATGAGCAGTTCTTC | CASRQRSSSYNEQFF
13 | . | many | TRBJ1-1 | TRBV30 | TGTGCCTGGAGGTCCCAGCTTAACACTGAAGCTTTCTTT | CAWRSQLNTEAFF
14 | . | many | TRBJ2-3 | TRBV11-2 | TGTGCCAGCAGCTTTGGAGCGACGAAAGATACGCAGTATTTT | CASSFGATKDTQYF
13 | . | many | TRBJ2-1 | TRBV20-1 | TGCAGTGCCGCGGGGAACTCCTACAATGAGCAGTTCTTC | CSAAGNSYNEQFF
16 | TRBD2 | . | TRBJ2-3 | TRBV3-1 | TGTGCCAGCAGCCAAGGACTAGCGGGAGGGGAAGATACGCAGTATTTT | CASSQGLAGGEDTQYF
15 | TRBD2 | . | TRBJ2-5 | TRBV5-1 | TGCGCCAGCAGCCTCGCCGGGACTAGATCCGAGACCCAGTACTTC | CASSLAGTRSETQYF
15 | . | . | TRBJ2-3 | TRBV5-4 | TGTGCCAGCAGCTTCGGGAACGGAGTCACAGATACGCAGTATTTT | CASSFGNGVTDTQYF
13 | TRBD1 | many | TRBJ1-2 | TRBV27 | TGTGCCAGCAGGGGACAGGGGGCTTATGGCTACACCTTC | CASRGQGAYGYTF
15 | . | many | TRBJ1-2 | TRBV20-1 | TGCAGTGCTAGGATAAGACCCTCAGGTTATGGGGGCTACACCTTC | CSARIRPSGYGGYTF
15 | . | many | TRBJ2-1 | TRBV2 | TGTGCCAGCAGCCGAGCGTCGAGCTCCTACAATGAGCAGTTCTTC | CASSRASSSYNEQFF
14 | . | few | TRBJ1-4 | TRBV6-1 | TGTGCCAGCAGTGAGACACAGTTCCATGAAAAACTGTTTTTT | CASSETQFHEKLFF
13 | TRBD1 | . | TRBJ1-2 | TRBV5-1 | TGCGTCTCTAGGCCACAGGGGGTCTATGGCTACACCTTC | CVSRPQGVYGYTF
14 | . | . | TRBJ2-7 | TRBV20-1 | TGCAGTGCTAGCTGGACCCCTGGGTCTTCCGAGCAGTACTTC | CSASWTPGSSEQYF
14 | . | many | TRBJ2-2 | TRBV24-1 | TGTGCCACCAGGGGTGGACGGGGGACCGGGGAGCTGTTTTTT | CATRGGRGTGELFF
13 | . | many | TRBJ1-1 | TRBV20-1 | TGCAGTGCCCTGGACCTCCAGAACACTGAAGCTTTCTTT | CSALDLQNTEAFF
13 | TRBD1 | many | TRBJ1-6 | TRBV5-1 | TGCGCCAGCAACCGGGACAGGGATTCACCCCTCCACTTT | CASNRDRDSPLHF
12 | . | many | TRBJ2-3 | TRBV20-1 | TGCAGTGCCAAGCAGGCTACGTATACGCAGTATTTT | CSAKQATYTQYF
16 | TRBD2 | many | TRBJ2-2 | TRBV12-3/TRBV12-4 | TGTGCCAGCAGTTTCGGACTAGCGGGAGGGTTCGGGGAGCTGTTTTTT | CASSFGLAGGFGELFF
13 | . | many | TRBJ2-7 | TRBV30 | TGTGCCTGGAGTGTATGGACTATCCACGAGCAGTACTTC | CAWSVWTIHEQYF
12 | . | few | TRBJ2-1 | TRBV19 | TGTGCCACCCAGGACGGCTACAATGAGCAGTTCTTC | CATQDGYNEQFF
13 | . | . | TRBJ2-1 | TRBV19 | TGTGCCAGTAGTATAATCGGCTACAATGAGCAGTTCTTC | CASSIIGYNEQFF
13 | . | few | TRBJ1-1 | TRBV19 | TGTGCCAGTAGTATATGGCGGGGAACTGAAGCTTTCTTT | CASSIWRGTEAFF
11 | . | few | TRBJ1-2 | TRBV20-1 | TGCAGTGCTAGAGAGGGACCTGGCTACACCTTC | CSAREGPGYTF
14 | TRBD1 | many | TRBJ1-2 | TRBV18 | TGTGCCAGCTCACCACGGACAGGGGTTGGTGGCTACACCTTC | CASSPRTGVGGYTF
13 | . | many | TRBJ2-3 | TRBV2 | TGTGCCAGCTCCACCTCCCCGGTAGATACGCAGTATTTT | CASSTSPVDTQYF
15 | . | many | TRBJ1-2 | TRBV2 | TGTGCCAGCAGTGATGGCCGTAGAAGGGTCTATGGCTACACCTTC | CASSDGRRRVYGYTF
12 | . | many | TRBJ1-1 | TRBV27 | TGTGCCAGCAGTTCAAACAGGAAAGAAGCTTTCTTT | CASSSNRKEAFF
13 | . | many | TRBJ2-7 | TRBV24-1 | TGTGCCACCAGTGATCCGCCAGGGACTTCGCAGTACTTC | CATSDPPGTSQYF
19 | TRBD2 | . | TRBJ2-3 | TRBV6-2/TRBV6-3 | TGTGCCAGCAGCCCCCCGCCCAGGTCACGGGAGGGGGGCACAGATACGCAGTATTTT | CASSPPPRSREGGTDTQYF
18 | TRBD2 | many | TRBJ2-5 | TRBV12-3/TRBV12-4 | TGTGCCAGCAGTAGGGGACTAGCGGGAAAAGTGTACCAAGAGACCCAGTACTTC | CASSRGLAGKVYQETQYF
11 | . | many | TRBJ2-7 | TRBV30 | TGTGCCTGGGACAACGCCTACGAGCAGTACTTC | CAWDNAYEQYF
16 | TRBD2 | many | TRBJ2-2 | TRBV20-1 | TGCAGTGCCCGTTATTACGGGAGGGAGAACACCGGGGAGCTGTTTTTT | CSARYYGRENTGELFF
16 | . | many | TRBJ2-5 | TRBV15 | TGTGCCACCAGCAGACTGACAGGGACAGCGGGAGAGACCCAGTACTTC | CATSRLTGTAGETQYF
16 | TRBD2 | many | TRBJ2-3 | TRBV6-1 | TGTGCCAGCGGAATCATAGCGGGAGGGGTAGCAGATACGCAGTATTTT | CASGIIAGGVADTQYF
14 | . | many | TRBJ2-2 | TRBV2 | TGTGCCAGCAGGATCCGGGACGTACCCGGGGAGCTGTTTTTT | CASRIRDVPGELFF
12 | . | many | TRBJ2-1 | TRBV27 | TGTGCCAGCAGTTTATGGGGTAATGAGCAGTTCTTC | CASSLWGNEQFF
15 | TRBD1 | few | TRBJ1-5 | TRBV7-2 | TGTGCCAGCAGCCCCGGGACAGGGGGTGGCCAGCCCCAGCATTTT | CASSPGTGGGQPQHF